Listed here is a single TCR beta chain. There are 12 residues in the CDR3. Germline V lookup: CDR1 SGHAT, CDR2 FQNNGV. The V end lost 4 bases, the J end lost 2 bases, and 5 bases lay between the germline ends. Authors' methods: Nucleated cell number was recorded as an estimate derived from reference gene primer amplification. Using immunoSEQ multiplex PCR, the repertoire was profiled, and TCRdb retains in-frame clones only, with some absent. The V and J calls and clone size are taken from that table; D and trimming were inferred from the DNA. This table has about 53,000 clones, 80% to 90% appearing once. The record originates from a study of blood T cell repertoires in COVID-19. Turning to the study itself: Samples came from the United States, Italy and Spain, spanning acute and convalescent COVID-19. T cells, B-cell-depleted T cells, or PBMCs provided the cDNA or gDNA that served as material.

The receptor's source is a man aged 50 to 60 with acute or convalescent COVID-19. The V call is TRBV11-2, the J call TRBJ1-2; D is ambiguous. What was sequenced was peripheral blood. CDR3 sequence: CASSSGNYGYTF. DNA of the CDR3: TGTGCCAGCAGCTCGGGGAACTATGGCTACACCTTC.